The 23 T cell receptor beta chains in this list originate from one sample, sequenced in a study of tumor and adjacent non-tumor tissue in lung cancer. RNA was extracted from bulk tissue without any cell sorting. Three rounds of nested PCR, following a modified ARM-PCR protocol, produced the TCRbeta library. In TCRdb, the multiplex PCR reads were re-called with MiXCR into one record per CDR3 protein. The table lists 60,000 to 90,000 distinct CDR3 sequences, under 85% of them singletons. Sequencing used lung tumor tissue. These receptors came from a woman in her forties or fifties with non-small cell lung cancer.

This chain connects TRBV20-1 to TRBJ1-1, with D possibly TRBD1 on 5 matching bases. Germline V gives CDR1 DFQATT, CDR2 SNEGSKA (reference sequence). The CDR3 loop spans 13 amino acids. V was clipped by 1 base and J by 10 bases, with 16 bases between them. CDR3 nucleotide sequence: TGCAGTGCTAGAGGATGGTCGGACAATGGAGCTTTCTTT. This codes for CSARGWSDNGAFF.

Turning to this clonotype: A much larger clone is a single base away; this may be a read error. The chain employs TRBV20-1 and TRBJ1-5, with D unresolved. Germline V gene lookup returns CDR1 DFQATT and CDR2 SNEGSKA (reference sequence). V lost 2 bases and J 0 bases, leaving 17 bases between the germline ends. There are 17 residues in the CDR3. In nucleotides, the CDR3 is TGCAGTGCTAGACGCACGGAGCGAGGGTATAGCAATCAGCCCCAGCATTTT. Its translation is CSARRTERGYSNQPQHF.

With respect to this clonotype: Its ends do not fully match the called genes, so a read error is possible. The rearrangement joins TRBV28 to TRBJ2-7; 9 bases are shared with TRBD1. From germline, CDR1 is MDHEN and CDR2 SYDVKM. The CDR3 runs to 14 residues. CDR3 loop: CGSSQGQGHYEQYF. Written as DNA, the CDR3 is TGTGGCAGCAGTCAGGGACAGGGCCACTACGAGCAGTACTTC. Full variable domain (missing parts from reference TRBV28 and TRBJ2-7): DVKVTQSSRYLVKRTGEKVFLECVQDMDHENMFWYRQDPGLGLRLIYFSYDVKMKEKGDIPEGYSVSREKKERFSLILESASTNQTSMYLCGSSQGQGHYEQYFGPGTRLTVT.

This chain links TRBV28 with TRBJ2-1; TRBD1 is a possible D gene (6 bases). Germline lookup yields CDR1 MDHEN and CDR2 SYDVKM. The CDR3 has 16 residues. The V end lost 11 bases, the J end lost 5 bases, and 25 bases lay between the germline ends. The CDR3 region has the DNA TGTGCCGGCCATTACAAGTGGGGCCGGGACAACAATGAGCAGTTCTTC. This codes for CAGHYKWGRDNNEQFF.

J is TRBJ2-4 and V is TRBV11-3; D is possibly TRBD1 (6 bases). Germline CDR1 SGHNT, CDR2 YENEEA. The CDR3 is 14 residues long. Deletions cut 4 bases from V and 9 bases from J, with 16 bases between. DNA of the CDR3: TGTGCCAGCAGCTCAGCGTGGGAAGGGGGCATTCAGTACTTC. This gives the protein CASSSAWEGGIQYF.

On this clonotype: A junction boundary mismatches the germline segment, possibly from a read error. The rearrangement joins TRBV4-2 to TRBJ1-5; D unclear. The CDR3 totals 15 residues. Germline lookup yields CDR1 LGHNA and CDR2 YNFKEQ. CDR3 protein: CASSRDLTSNQHQHF. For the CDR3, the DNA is TGTGCTAGCAGCCGAGACCTCACTAGCAATCAGCATCAGCATTTT.

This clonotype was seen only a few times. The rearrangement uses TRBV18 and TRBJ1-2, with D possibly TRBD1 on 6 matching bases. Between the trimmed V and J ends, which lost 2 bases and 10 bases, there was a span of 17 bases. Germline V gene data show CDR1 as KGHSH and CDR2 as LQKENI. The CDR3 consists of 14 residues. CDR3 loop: CASSPTGLGGDYTF. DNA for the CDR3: TGTGCCAGCTCACCAACGGGCTTAGGGGGTGACTACACCTTC.

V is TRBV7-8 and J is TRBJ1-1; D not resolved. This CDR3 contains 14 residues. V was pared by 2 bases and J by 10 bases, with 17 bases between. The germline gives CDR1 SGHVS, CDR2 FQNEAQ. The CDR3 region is CASSLQASSIGAFF. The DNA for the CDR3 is TGTGCCAGCAGCTTACAGGCCTCTAGCATTGGAGCTTTCTTT.

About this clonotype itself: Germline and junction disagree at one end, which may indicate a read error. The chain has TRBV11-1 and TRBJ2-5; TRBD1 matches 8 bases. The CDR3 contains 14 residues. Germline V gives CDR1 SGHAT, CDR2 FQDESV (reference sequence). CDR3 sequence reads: CASSPGQGVEPQCF. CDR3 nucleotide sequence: TGTGCCAGCAGCCCAGGACAGGGCGTAGAGCCCCAGTGCTTC.

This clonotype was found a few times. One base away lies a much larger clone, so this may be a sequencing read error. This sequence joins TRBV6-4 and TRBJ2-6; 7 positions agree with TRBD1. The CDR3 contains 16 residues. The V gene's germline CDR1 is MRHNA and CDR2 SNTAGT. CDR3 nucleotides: TGTGCCAGCAGTGAAAAGACAGGGAGTGGGGCCACCGTCCTGACTTTC. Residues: CASSEKTGSGATVLTF.

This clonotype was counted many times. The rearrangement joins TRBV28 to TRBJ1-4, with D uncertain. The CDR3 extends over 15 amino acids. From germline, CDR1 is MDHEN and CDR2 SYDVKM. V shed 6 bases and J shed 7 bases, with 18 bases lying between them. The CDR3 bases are TGTGCCAGCAGGACTCTAGATCGCCCATTTGAAAAACTGTTTTTT. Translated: CASRTLDRPFEKLFF.

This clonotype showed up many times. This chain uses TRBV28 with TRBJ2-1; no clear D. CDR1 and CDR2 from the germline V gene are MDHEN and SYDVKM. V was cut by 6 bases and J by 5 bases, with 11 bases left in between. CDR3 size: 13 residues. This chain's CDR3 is CASRKSAHNEQFF. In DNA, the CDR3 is TGTGCCAGCAGGAAAAGTGCCCACAATGAGCAGTTCTTC.

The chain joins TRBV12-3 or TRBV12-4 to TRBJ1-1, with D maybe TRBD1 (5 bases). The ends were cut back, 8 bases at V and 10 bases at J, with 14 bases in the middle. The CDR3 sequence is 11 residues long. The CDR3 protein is CASGSGGSAFF. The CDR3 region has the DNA TGTGCCAGCGGTAGTGGGGGTTCAGCTTTCTTT.

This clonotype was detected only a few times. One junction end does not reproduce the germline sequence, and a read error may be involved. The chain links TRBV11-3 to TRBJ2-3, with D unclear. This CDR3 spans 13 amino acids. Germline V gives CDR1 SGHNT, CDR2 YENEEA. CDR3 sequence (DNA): TGTGCCAGCAGCTTAACCGGCATAGATACGCAATATTTT. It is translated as CASSLTGIDTQYF.

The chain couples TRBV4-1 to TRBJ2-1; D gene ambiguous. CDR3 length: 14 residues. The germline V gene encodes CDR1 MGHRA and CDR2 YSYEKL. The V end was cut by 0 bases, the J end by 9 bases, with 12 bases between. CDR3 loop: CASSQDPFSAEQFF. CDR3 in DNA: TGCGCCAGCAGCCAAGATCCATTTAGTGCTGAGCAGTTCTTC.

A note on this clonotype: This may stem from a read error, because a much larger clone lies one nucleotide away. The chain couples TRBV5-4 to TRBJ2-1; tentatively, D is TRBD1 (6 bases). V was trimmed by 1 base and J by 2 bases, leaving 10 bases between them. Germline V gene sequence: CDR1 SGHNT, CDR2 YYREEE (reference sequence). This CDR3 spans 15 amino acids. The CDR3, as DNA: TGTGCCAGCAGCTTGTGTGGGACAACCTACAATGAGCAGTTCTTC. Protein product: CASSLCGTTYNEQFF.

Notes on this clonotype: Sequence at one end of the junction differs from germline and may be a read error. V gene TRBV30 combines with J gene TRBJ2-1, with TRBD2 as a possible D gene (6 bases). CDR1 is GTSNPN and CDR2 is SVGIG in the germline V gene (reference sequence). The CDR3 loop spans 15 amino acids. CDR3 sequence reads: CAWFQAGSSYNEQLF. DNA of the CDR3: TGTGCCTGGTTCCAGGCGGGGAGCTCCTACAATGAGCAGCTCTTC.

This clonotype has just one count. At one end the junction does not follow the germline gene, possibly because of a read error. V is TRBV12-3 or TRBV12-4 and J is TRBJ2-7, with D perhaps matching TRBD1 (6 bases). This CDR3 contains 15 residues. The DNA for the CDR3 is TGTGCCAGCAGTGGAGGACAGAGGGCAATCTACGAGCAATACTTC. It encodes CASSGGQRAIYEQYF.

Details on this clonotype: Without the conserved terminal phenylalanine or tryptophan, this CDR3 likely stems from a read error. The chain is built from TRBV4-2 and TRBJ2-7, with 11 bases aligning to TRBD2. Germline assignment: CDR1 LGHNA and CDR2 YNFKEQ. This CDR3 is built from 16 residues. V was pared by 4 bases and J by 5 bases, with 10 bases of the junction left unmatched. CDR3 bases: TGTGCCAGCAGCCTCACTAGCGGGAGAAGCGCTGACGAGCAGTACTTG. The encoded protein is CASSLTSGRSADEQYL.

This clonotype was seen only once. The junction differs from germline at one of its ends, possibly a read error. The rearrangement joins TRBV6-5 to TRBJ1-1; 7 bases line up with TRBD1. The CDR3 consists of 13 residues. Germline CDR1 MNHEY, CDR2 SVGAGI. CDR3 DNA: TGTACCAGCAGAGGGGGCGACAGTACTGAAGCTTTCTTT. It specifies CTSRGGDSTEAFF.

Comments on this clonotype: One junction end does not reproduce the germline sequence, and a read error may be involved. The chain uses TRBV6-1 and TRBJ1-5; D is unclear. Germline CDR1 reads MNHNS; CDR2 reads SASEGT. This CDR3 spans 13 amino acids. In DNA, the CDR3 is TGTACCAGCAGTGAAGGAACAGATCAGCCCCAACATTTT. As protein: CTSSEGTDQPQHF.

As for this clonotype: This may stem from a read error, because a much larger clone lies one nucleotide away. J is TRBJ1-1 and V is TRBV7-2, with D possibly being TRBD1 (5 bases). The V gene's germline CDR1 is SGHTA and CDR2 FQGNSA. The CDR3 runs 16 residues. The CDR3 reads CASSPLERGGYTETFF. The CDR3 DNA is TGTGCCAGCAGCCCTCTCGAGAGGGGTGGGTACACTGAAACTTTCTTT.

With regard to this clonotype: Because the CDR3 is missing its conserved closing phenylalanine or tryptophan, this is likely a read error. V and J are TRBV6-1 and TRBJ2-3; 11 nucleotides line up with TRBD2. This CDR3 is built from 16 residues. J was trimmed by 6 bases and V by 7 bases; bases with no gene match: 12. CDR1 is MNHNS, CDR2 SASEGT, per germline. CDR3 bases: TGTGCCAGCAATGAGATCTTAGCGGGAGGGCGCGATACGCAGTATTCT. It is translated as CASNEILAGGRDTQYS.